Included here is one T cell receptor (beta chain) sequence, with context. Its antigen remains unidentified. No base-level quality is on record; no much larger clone is a single base apart. A single peripheral blood draw of about 120 mL on average was collected from each donor into heparinised tubes. A BD FACSAria II was used to sort naive, central memory, regulatory and stem cell-like memory CD4+ T cells with a panel that included CD45RO, CCR7, CD25, CD127, CD95 and CD27. All sorted populations exceeded 95% purity. Right away, PBMCs were isolated by Lymphoprep density gradient centrifugation and were stained directly, with no culture step. So that batch effects would be minimized, each experiment stained and sorted samples in pairs, pairing one healthy donor with one patient. This sample was included in a study of beta chain features in type 1 diabetes (dated by TCRdb to 2016 to 2019). Regarding the complete study: No differences in mean age, gender distribution, total cell number or subset yield were found between patients and healthy donors. A total of over 90,000,000 sorted cells were examined across all samples, and a strong correlation was observed between cell number per subset and RNA yield. The study compared the TCRB repertoires of sorted circulating CD4+ T cell subsets in recently diagnosed type 1 diabetes patients with those in matched healthy donors. Regulatory and stem cell-like memory subsets were obtained from only 8 patients and roughly eight healthy donors, while naive and central memory subsets were obtained from all 30 or so donors.

The paper as a whole reports these results and caveats: Naive, central memory and regulatory TCRB repertoires appeared to be more alike among patients than among healthy donors. Because cDNA was sequenced instead of genomic DNA, activated cells with high expression could be over-represented, although the groups did not differ in activation or CD3 levels. At VDJ recombination sites, type 1 diabetes patients had fewer insertions and more deleted nucleotides, which implies abnormalities in thymic rearrangement. A moderate but significant shortening of TCRB CDR3 length was observed in type 1 diabetes patients in all four CD4+ subsets. Shorter templates might have been favored by PCR, but patient and control samples were amplified and corrected together, so both groups would have been affected equally by any skew. Only small numbers of individuals were included in the HLA sub-analyses, which left unresolved whether HLA type had any influence on TCRB rearrangement.

There are 14 amino acids in the CDR3, from cysteine to phenylalanine inclusive. Of the read, only the CDR3 DNA is kept; its 42 bases are in frame from base 1. The germline V gene yields SQVTM for CDR1 and ANQGSEA for CDR2. Trimming takes 2 bases off V and 3 bases off J; junction bases not matched to a gene: 2. The High Capacity cDNA Reverse Transcription Kit was used to reverse transcribe all of the isolated RNA, meaning that expressed TCRB transcripts were what got sequenced. Survey-depth immunoSEQ sequencing was performed on stem cell-like memory T cell samples, with an average of about 1 million total reads per sample. Sorted cells were lysed in RLT buffer, and RNA was extracted using DNase-treated RNeasy Micro or Mini kits according to cell number. Each cell subset was processed separately to prevent cross-contamination, with patient and healthy donor samples processed together. TCRB sequences were amplified from cDNA with the immunoSEQ multiplex PCR, producing 87-bp fragments spanning the CDR3 region. Amplicons were sequenced on the Illumina HiSeq platform. The original pipeline was this. PCR bias was computationally corrected using synthetic template baselines, reads within Hamming distance 2 were collapsed, and singletons that could not be merged were discarded. Reads were aligned to IMGT to assign V, D and J genes, CDR3 length, and insertions or deletions at six rearrangement sites. Within each subset, clonotype counts were normalized to the number of sorted cells before true diversity and Gini coefficients were calculated with the tcR R package. The overlap coefficient, calculated on TCRB nucleotide sequences, was used to measure repertoire sharing. TCRdb retrieved this table from immuneACCESS and kept in-frame rearrangements only. Not all clones are present; in checked studies, unresolved V genes account for under half, and no reason is known for the remainder. V and J calls and clone size are copied from that table; D and trimming were computed from the DNA. This sample comprises around 44,000 clones, roughly 50% of them detected only once. Around 0.25% of the sample is taken by the ten largest.

The chain joins TRBV29-1 to TRBJ2-3; a stretch of 10 junction bases matches TRBD2. This receptor was taken from a woman in her 30s in good health. Specimen: stem cell memory CD4+ T cells from blood. Read against the paper, the sample's cell subset or site label means: stem cell-like memory CD4+ T cells. The nucleotide sequence reads as follows: TGCAGCGTTGAATCGACTAGCGGGACAGATACGCAGTATTTT. Its amino acids are CSVESTSGTDTQYF.